This T cell receptor beta chain came from a study of CXCR3-negative and CXCR3-positive naive CD8 T cells. Study outcomes and limitations: TRB CDR3 hydrophobicity was greater in CXCR3-positive naive cells than in CXCR3-negative naive cells. Surface CD5 matched across naive subsets, and TRB CDR3 properties served to infer TCR strength. Both of the naive subsets showed about the same high diversity, but memory CD8+ cells had much less.

On this clonotype itself: Its target is unknown.

This CDR3 spans 15 amino acids. The germline V gene has CDR1 SGDLS and CDR2 YYNGEE. Via 5' RACE with UMI labels, TRB cDNA libraries were prepared. TCRdb reprocessed the 5' RACE reads, with one entry per CDR3 protein and no DNA. This sample's table has approximately 100,000 distinct CDR3 sequences. Triplicates of under 350,000 cells were sorted from each CD8+ T cell subset. The sequenced material came from naive CXCR3+ CD8+ T cells from blood. Regarding subset: CD45RO-CCR7+CD27+CD95- naive CD8+ T cells expressing CXCR3 (TNR3+). The TCR sequence derives from a human donor in good health. Some clones in this sample may be carry-over from other donors' samples. The V call is TRBV9, the J call TRBJ2-5; absent DNA, TCRdb's TRBD2 call cannot be checked. The CDR3 region is CASSVEGRTQETQYF.